The 8 T cell receptor beta chains listed next were all sequenced from one sample in a study of cytomegalovirus exposure and HLA in healthy donors (dated 2017 in TCRdb). Preparation of the library involved the immunoSEQ multiplex PCR assay. For the multiplex PCR, a mixture combining 60 forward primers for TCR Vbeta segments and 13 reverse primers for TCR Jbeta segments was used. Held by TCRdb, this immuneACCESS table contains in-frame sequences only and omits some clones. Under half of the omission traces to an unresolved V gene where checked; the cause of the rest is unknown. For this sample the table gives just over 150,000 clones, of which roughly 81% were detected only once. The ten largest clones take up 2% to 2.5% of the sample. Source material: PBMCs. The receptors originated from a woman aged 18-35 years in good health and CMV-seronegative.

The chain joins TRBV5-1 to TRBJ2-1, with TRBD1 as a possible D gene (5 bases). The CDR3 contains 11 residues. Germline V gene sequence: CDR1 SGHRS, CDR2 YFSETQ. The V end lost 3 bases, the J end lost 10 bases, and 8 bases lay between the germline ends. The CDR3 spells CASSWGWEQFF. The CDR3 coding sequence is TGCGCCAGCAGCTGGGGCTGGGAGCAGTTCTTC.

The rearrangement links TRBV10-3 to TRBJ1-2; maybe TRBD1 (6 bases). The CDR3 sequence is 11 residues long. CDR1 ENHRY and CDR2 SYGVKD come from the germline V gene. Trimming removed 11 bases from V and 6 bases from J, with 13 bases in between. The CDR3 reads CASGGGDGYTF. The CDR3 DNA follows: TGTGCCTCGGGAGGGGGGGATGGCTACACCTTC.

The chain is built from TRBV27 and TRBJ2-2; TRBD2 might be the D (5 bases). Per germline, CDR1 MNHEY and CDR2 SMNVEV (reference sequence). V lost 7 bases and J lost 2, with 14 bases in between. The CDR3 consists of 15 residues. The CDR3 nucleotides read TGTGCCAGCAAGTTGGCTGGAGGAAACACCGGGGAGCTGTTTTTT. It is translated as CASKLAGGNTGELFF.

The chain is built from TRBV19 and TRBJ1-2; tentatively, D is TRBD1 (6 bases). This CDR3 comprises 15 residues. In germline, CDR1 is LNHDA, CDR2 SQIVND (reference sequence). The V end lost 6 bases, the J end lost 5 bases, and 19 bases lay between the germline ends. The DNA for the CDR3 is TGTGCCAGTAGCCCCCTAGGACAGATTCGATATGGCTACACCTTC. It encodes CASSPLGQIRYGYTF.

This clone occurred once. V usage is TRBV9 and J usage is TRBJ1-2, with 8 bases lining up with TRBD1. Per germline, CDR1 SGDLS and CDR2 YYNGEE. The CDR3 length is 16 residues. V trimming: 3 bases; J trimming: 4 bases; junction bases outside the gene matches: 11. DNA of the CDR3: TGTGCCAGCAGCGGAGGACAGGGTGAGGTACGCTATGGCTACACCTTC. It specifies CASSGGQGEVRYGYTF.

This clone occurred a few times. The chain recombines TRBV19 with TRBJ1-4, with 11 bases fitting TRBD1. Germline CDR1 and CDR2: LNHDA and SQIVND (reference sequence). The CDR3 consists of 14 residues. In DNA form, the CDR3 reads TGTGCTACTCGGACAGGGGGCTCCAGTGAAAAACTGTTTTTT. The encoded protein is CATRTGGSSEKLFF.

The V call is TRBV27, the J call TRBJ2-3; the match to TRBD2 covers 12 bases. The length of the CDR3 is 17 residues. The germline V gene encodes CDR1 MNHEY and CDR2 SMNVEV (reference sequence). V shed 3 bases, J shed 6 bases, and the junction held 10 bases outside the gene matches. CDR3 in amino acids: CASSFTTSGGPLDTQYF. The CDR3, as DNA: TGTGCCAGCAGTTTTACGACTAGCGGGGGACCTTTGGATACGCAGTATTTT.

This clone appeared a single time. The rearrangement uses TRBV6-5 and TRBJ2-3; TRBD1 aligns across 8 bases. Germline assignment: CDR1 MNHEY and CDR2 SVGAGI. This CDR3 comprises 16 residues. The ends lost 4 bases at V and 7 bases at J; junction bases unmatched: 13. As DNA, the CDR3 is TGTGCCAGCAGTTCGACACTGGACAGGGATCGACATACGCAGTATTTT. This translates into CASSSTLDRDRHTQYF.